The entry below gives a single TCR beta chain sequence along with its context. This clone was observed at least ten times. Its antigen is not yet known. No base qualities exist here, and no much larger clone lies one base off it. Participants in the prospective study were aged about 18 to 100 years, lived in 20 to 30 United States geographic areas, and enrolled through a virtual design. In the prospective study, cohorts were assigned on the basis of participant-reported clinical history obtained from a screening survey and a study questionnaire. Recovered participants in ImmuneRACE Cohort 3 were defined by two consecutive negative NP/OP PCR tests, clearance by a healthcare professional, or resolution of symptoms. Each participant in the prospective study had whole blood, serum and a nasopharyngeal or oropharyngeal swab collected by mobile phlebotomists. Additional blood draws and questionnaires over an approximately two-month period could optionally be provided by prospective study participants. Prospective study blood samples were shipped either frozen or at room temperature before DNA extraction.

The data are from a study of blood T cell repertoires in COVID-19 (dated by TCRdb to 2019 to 2021). With respect to the entire study: The collaborator samples originated in the United States, Italy and Spain and spanned the acute and convalescent phases of COVID-19. The prospective study material was composed of cDNA or gDNA derived from T cells, B-cell-depleted T cells, or PBMCs. Deeply sampled blood TCRbeta repertoires from subjects exposed to, actively infected with, or recovered from COVID-19 were included in the dataset. The sample metadata nearly always contained a de-identified subject ID, COVID-19 status, age in years and sex. Where available, HLA class I and class II types were taken from metadata supplied by the sample provider and were not determined by assay-based typing. The repertoires were released in a freely available public database meant as a resource for research on the immune response to SARS-CoV-2. Samples were obtained from the ongoing ImmuneRACE study (first 160 participants) and from 1,254 subjects provided by 6 global collaborators. What the work shows at the level of the full study, not this receptor alone: How much clinical and demographic metadata was included differed by source and by participant, and the metadata was provided uncurated.

TCRbeta CDR3 regions were amplified from genomic DNA by means of the immunoSEQ Assay, a bias-controlled multiplex PCR. The paper's data handling went like this. The number of nucleated cells in each sample was estimated by amplification of reference gene primers within the assay. To quantify the absolute abundance of each unique TCRbeta CDR3 rearrangement, sequence reads were collapsed and filtered. For each sample, productive Simpson clonality was calculated as the square root of Simpson's diversity index over productive rearrangements. TCRdb mirrors the immuneACCESS table, restricted to in-frame sequences. Some clones are absent from its copies; in checked studies, under half trace to an unresolved V gene, and the reason for the others is unknown. V, J and clone size derive from that table, while D and trimming were established from the DNA sequence. Counted in this sample were fewer than 300,000 clones; 80% to 90% of them appeared once. Roughly 10% of the sample belongs to the ten largest clones.

V drops 3 bases and J drops 1 base, leaving 13 bases in between. The CDR3 contains 17 residues, cysteine and phenylalanine counted. The sequence is cut down to CDR3 DNA, 51 bases in frame from base 1. Sequences KGHSH (CDR1) and LQKENI (CDR2) are obtained from the germline V gene. The sample taken for sequencing was PBMCs or T cells enriched from blood (not recorded which). The rearrangement joined TRBV18 to TRBJ2-6, and perhaps TRBD2 as D gene, on 6 matching bases. The receptor was isolated from a man aged 35 to 55 who had recovered from COVID-19. At the DNA level, the sequence is TGTGCCAGCTCACCGAGGAGGGAAGCATCTGGGGCCAACGTCCTGACTTTC. It encodes CASSPRREASGANVLTF.